This is a list of T cell receptor beta chains from one sample in a study of blood T cells in healthy people across ages. TCRdb analysed the 5' RACE reads with MiXCR anew, one entry per CDR3 protein. The table lists more than 650,000 distinct CDR3 sequences, more than 25% of them singletons. These data also formed part of another study, on T cells of mothers and their children.

Sequencing was done on a sample of blood. The receptors here all came from a boy aged 5-17 years in good health. Both conserved end residues are part of each CDR3. Fields, in order: CDR3 protein, CDR3 DNA, J gene, D gene, clone size, V gene. The D gene is left open where the match is weak. Clone size is not always given. Where it is, it says once, few, many or a class for expanded clones.

CASGVTRDRVRGETQYF TGTGCCAGCGGAGTAACCCGGGACAGGGTACGCGGAGAGACCCAGTACTTC TRBJ2-5 TRBD1 NA TRBV12-3/TRBV12-4
CASSTPTSGGLYNEQFF TGCGCCAGCAGCACACCCACTAGCGGGGGCCTATACAATGAGCAGTTCTTC TRBJ2-1 TRBD2 few TRBV5-1
CASSLLRGRPGANVLTF TGTGCCAGCTCACTATTGAGAGGGAGGCCTGGGGCCAACGTCCTGACTTTC TRBJ2-6 NA NA TRBV18
CASSQPEAFF TGTGCCAGCAGCCAACCCGAAGCTTTCTTT TRBJ1-1 NA NA TRBV14
CASKGWDTEAFF TGTGCCAGCAAGGGGTGGGACACTGAAGCTTTCTTT TRBJ1-1 NA few TRBV7-6
CASGPGGTAGNQPQHF TGTGCCAGCGGGCCTGGGGGGACTGCGGGCAATCAGCCCCAGCATTTT TRBJ1-5 NA few TRBV7-2
CASSYPGGYNEQFF TGTGCCAGCAGCTATCCGGGGGGATACAATGAGCAGTTCTTC TRBJ2-1 TRBD2 few TRBV6-5
CASSTWGSPLHF TGTGCCAGCAGCACGTGGGGTTCACCCCTCCACTTT TRBJ1-6 NA NA TRBV2
CASSQAGRENQPQHF TGTGCCAGCAGCCAAGCGGGACGGGAGAATCAGCCCCAGCATTTT TRBJ1-5 NA few TRBV16
CASRRGQGTTEAFF TGTGCCAGCAGACGCGGACAGGGGACCACTGAAGCTTTCTTT TRBJ1-1 TRBD1 few TRBV6-5
CASSQETASSYEQYF TGCGCCAGCAGCCAAGAAACGGCCAGCTCCTACGAGCAGTACTTC TRBJ2-7 NA NA TRBV4-1
CASSVGSDTQYF TGTGCCAGCAGCGTAGGTTCCGATACGCAGTATTTT TRBJ2-3 NA few TRBV9
CASIAGGRLETQYF TGTGCCAGCATAGCGGGGGGGCGTCTAGAGACCCAGTACTTC TRBJ2-5 TRBD2 few TRBV6-6
CSVEEYNEKLFF TGCAGCGTTGAGGAATATAATGAAAAACTGTTTTTT TRBJ1-4 NA few TRBV29-1
CASSVTVTTNEKLFF TGTGCCAGCAGCGTTACGGTTACAACTAATGAAAAACTGTTTTTT TRBJ1-4 NA few TRBV9
CSGTSGGPHTDTQYF TGCAGTGGGACTAGCGGGGGGCCGCACACAGATACGCAGTATTTT TRBJ2-3 TRBD2 NA TRBV20-1
CSAGDRVRSYNEQFF TGCAGTGCTGGGGACAGGGTGAGATCCTACAATGAGCAGTTCTTC TRBJ2-1 TRBD1 few TRBV20-1
CAGSFGRGTLSYEQYF TGTGCCGGCAGTTTCGGTAGGGGAACTCTTTCCTACGAGCAGTACTTC TRBJ2-7 NA NA TRBV28
CASSQVLDRGTGSPLHF TGTGCCAGCAGCCAAGTTTTGGACAGGGGGACCGGATCACCCCTCCACTTT TRBJ1-6 TRBD1 NA TRBV4-2
CSVGGQANEKLFF TGCAGCGTTGGCGGACAGGCGAATGAAAAACTGTTTTTT TRBJ1-4 TRBD1 NA TRBV29-1
CASSDPRVTEAFF TGTGCCAGCAGTGACCCCCGGGTAACTGAAGCTTTCTTT TRBJ1-1 NA NA TRBV25-1
CAISTGPSGEKLFF TGTGCCATCAGTACAGGCCCCTCGGGGGAAAAACTGTTTTTT TRBJ1-4 NA few TRBV10-3
CASSYSGGEQYF TGTGCCAGCAGTTACAGTGGGGGCGAGCAGTACTTC TRBJ2-7 NA many TRBV6-5
CASSRHLPGTGYQPQHF TGTGCCAGCAGCAGACACCTACCCGGGACAGGTTATCAGCCCCAGCATTTT TRBJ1-5 NA NA TRBV21-1
CAWSPYQGPYNEQFF TGTGCCTGGAGTCCTTATCAGGGTCCCTACAATGAGCAGTTCTTC TRBJ2-1 NA NA TRBV30
CASSLVGGGISYEQYF TGCGCCAGCAGCCTGGTGGGAGGAGGGATCTCCTACGAGCAGTACTTC TRBJ2-7 NA NA TRBV4-1
CASMIMTVPNTGELFF TGTGCCAGTATGATCATGACCGTACCAAACACCGGGGAGCTGTTTTTT TRBJ2-2 NA few TRBV7-8
CASSDLVGRLEQFF TGTGCCAGCAGTGACTTGGTGGGTCGATTGGAGCAGTTCTTC TRBJ2-1 NA NA TRBV2
CASSYRAGEQPQHF TGTGCCAGCAGCTACAGGGCGGGTGAACAGCCCCAGCATTTT TRBJ1-5 NA NA TRBV12-3/TRBV12-4
CSVDDGGKEQYF TGCAGCGTTGATGACGGGGGCAAGGAGCAGTACTTC TRBJ2-7 NA NA TRBV29-1
CASSLERVSHTSGELFF TGTGCCAGCAGCTTAGAAAGAGTCAGCCATACGTCCGGGGAGCTGTTTTTT TRBJ2-2 NA many TRBV11-2
CASSPRGPVTDTQYF TGTGCCAGCAGCCCCAGGGGCCCGGTAACAGATACGCAGTATTTT TRBJ2-3 NA many TRBV6-6
CASSLKGSNEQFF TGCGCCAGCAGCTTAAAGGGGTCCAATGAGCAGTTCTTC TRBJ2-1 NA few TRBV5-1
CASSPSGGTEETQYF TGTGCCAGCAGCCCTAGCGGGGGGACGGAAGAGACCCAGTACTTC TRBJ2-5 TRBD2 few TRBV12-3/TRBV12-4
CASSYHPPGAPGSSGANVLTF TGTGCCAGCAGCTATCATCCCCCAGGGGCGCCTGGAAGCTCTGGGGCCAACGTCCTGACTTTC TRBJ2-6 NA NA TRBV11-1
CASRDSHTDTQYF TGCGCCAGCAGGGACAGTCACACAGATACGCAGTATTTT TRBJ2-3 NA few TRBV10-2
CSARATSGGAHEQFF TGCAGTGCTAGAGCGACTAGCGGGGGGGCGCATGAGCAGTTCTTC TRBJ2-1 TRBD2 NA TRBV20-1
CASSKDGHSNQPQHF TGCGCCAGCAGCAAGGACGGCCATAGCAATCAGCCCCAGCATTTT TRBJ1-5 NA NA TRBV5-1
CASSQRQMNTEAFF TGTGCCAGCAGCCAACGACAGATGAACACTGAAGCTTTCTTT TRBJ1-1 NA NA TRBV3-1
CASSRRGGLQETQYF TGTGCCAGCAGCCGAAGGGGGGGGCTACAAGAGACCCAGTACTTC TRBJ2-5 NA few TRBV7-2
CASYAGQETQYF TGTGCCAGCTATGCCGGCCAAGAGACCCAGTACTTC TRBJ2-5 NA few TRBV7-9
CASSQDPGPDTQYF TGTGCCAGCAGCCAAGATCCCGGGCCAGATACGCAGTATTTT TRBJ2-3 NA once TRBV4-2
CASTLWGSEAFF TGTGCCAGCACCTTGTGGGGAAGTGAAGCTTTCTTT TRBJ1-1 NA few TRBV12-3/TRBV12-4
CASSQEAGSDVYF TGCGCCAGCAGCCAAGAAGCCGGGTCCGATGTGTACTTC TRBJ2-7 NA few TRBV4-1
CASIRTGRGIQETQYF TGTGCCAGCATCAGGACGGGACGGGGGATCCAAGAGACCCAGTACTTC TRBJ2-5 NA once TRBV12-3/TRBV12-4
CATYDRRNEKLFF TGTGCCACCTACGACAGAAGGAATGAAAAACTGTTTTTT TRBJ1-4 NA NA TRBV6-2/TRBV6-3
CASSLVGASYEQYF TGCGCCAGCAGCTTGGTTGGAGCTTCCTACGAGCAGTACTTC TRBJ2-7 NA few TRBV5-1
CAISEGSGGTHNEQFF TGTGCCATCAGTGAGGGTAGCGGGGGAACTCACAATGAGCAGTTCTTC TRBJ2-1 TRBD2 NA TRBV10-3
CASKGAGGAKETQYF TGTGCCAGCAAGGGGGCAGGGGGCGCGAAAGAGACCCAGTACTTC TRBJ2-5 TRBD1 NA TRBV28
CASSLYTSGDTDTQYF TGTGCCAGCAGCTTATATACTAGCGGGGACACAGATACGCAGTATTTT TRBJ2-3 TRBD2 NA TRBV7-8
CSAILAGETQYF TGCAGTGCTATACTAGCAGGGGAGACCCAGTACTTC TRBJ2-5 NA few TRBV20-1
CASSLTTGGAYNEQFF TGCGCCAGCAGCCTGACCACAGGGGGCGCCTACAATGAGCAGTTCTTC TRBJ2-1 TRBD1 few TRBV5-1
CASSSAGHNEQFF TGTGCCAGCAGCTCAGCGGGACACAATGAGCAGTTCTTC TRBJ2-1 TRBD2 NA TRBV9
CASSQIQGIRGELFF TGTGCCAGCAGCCAAATACAGGGTATCCGCGGGGAGCTGTTTTTT TRBJ2-2 NA NA TRBV6-5
CASSLDSTYEQYF TGTGCCAGCAGCTTGGACTCTACCTACGAGCAGTACTTC TRBJ2-7 NA few TRBV28
CASSYRTGVTEAFF TGTGCCAGCAGTTACCGGACAGGGGTCACTGAAGCTTTCTTT TRBJ1-1 TRBD1 few TRBV6-5
CASSHRTGVFYEQYF TGCGCCAGCAGCCACCGGACAGGGGTCTTCTACGAGCAGTACTTC TRBJ2-7 TRBD1 NA TRBV4-1
CASSSPTGAFTGELFF TGTGCCAGCAGCTCCCCGACAGGGGCATTCACCGGGGAGCTGTTTTTT TRBJ2-2 TRBD1 few TRBV11-1
CASSYFRAGGEQYF TGTGCCAGCAGTTATTTCAGGGCCGGTGGCGAGCAGTACTTC TRBJ2-7 NA NA TRBV6-5